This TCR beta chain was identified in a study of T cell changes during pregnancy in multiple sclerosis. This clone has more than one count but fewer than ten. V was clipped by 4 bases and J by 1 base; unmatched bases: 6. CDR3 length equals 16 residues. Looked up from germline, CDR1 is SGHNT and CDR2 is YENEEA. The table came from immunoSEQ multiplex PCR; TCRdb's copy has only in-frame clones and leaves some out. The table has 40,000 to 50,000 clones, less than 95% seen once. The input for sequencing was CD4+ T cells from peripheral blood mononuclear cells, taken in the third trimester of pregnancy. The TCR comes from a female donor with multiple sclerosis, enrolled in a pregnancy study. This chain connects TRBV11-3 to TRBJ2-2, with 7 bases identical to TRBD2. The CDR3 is CASSSPGGGNTGELFF. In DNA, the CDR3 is TGTGCCAGCAGCTCCCCTGGCGGGGGGAACACCGGGGAGCTGTTTTTT.